Below are 9 T cell receptor beta chains sequenced from a single sample in a study of blood T cell repertoires in COVID-19. Assay: immunoSEQ multiplex PCR; the TCRdb copy retains only in-frame clones and omits some. The profile shows 50,000 to 70,000 clones, almost 90% of them singletons. The sample was peripheral blood. Receptor source: a man aged 60-69 years with acute or convalescent COVID-19.

This clone was detected once. The genes are TRBV3-1 (or the pseudogene TRBV3-2) and TRBJ2-1; D is unclear. V gave up 5 bases and J gave up 4 bases, with 3 bases separating them. The CDR3 contains 11 residues. Germline V lookup: CDR1 LGHDT, CDR2 YNNKEL (reference sequence). In DNA, the CDR3 is TGTGCCAGCAGCTCTTACAATGAGCAGTTCTTC. Its translation is CASSSYNEQFF.

V and J are TRBV28 and TRBJ1-4; TRBD1 matches 12 bases. Germline loops: CDR1 MDHEN, CDR2 SYDVKM. The CDR3 is 16 residues long. The junction had 9 bases not matched to a gene; V was cut back by 6 bases and J by 7 bases. CDR3 residues: CASSLRDRGRGEKLFF. CDR3 bases: TGTGCCAGCAGCCTTAGGGACAGGGGGCGCGGTGAAAAACTGTTTTTT.

The V call is TRBV9, the J call TRBJ2-1; tentative D call: TRBD2 (6 bases). The CDR3 totals 15 residues. Germline CDR1 SGDLS, CDR2 YYNGEE. Between the trimmed V and J ends, which lost 0 bases and 8 bases, there was a span of 15 bases. CDR3: CASSVGETRFYEQFF. The CDR3, as DNA: TGTGCCAGCAGCGTAGGCGAGACTAGGTTCTATGAGCAGTTCTTC. Combining the CDR3 with reference TRBV9 and TRBJ2-1 gives the whole variable domain DSGVTQTPKHLITATGQRVTLRCSPRSGDLSVYWYQQSLDQGLQFLIQYYNGEERAKGNILERFSAQQFPDLHSELNLSSLELGDSALYFCASSVGETRFYEQFFGPGTRLTVL.

Only one count was recorded for this clone. J is TRBJ2-3 and V is TRBV2, with 7 bases that match TRBD1. Germline values: CDR1 SNHLY, CDR2 FYNNEI. The J segment lost 3 bases and the V segment lost 6 bases, leaving 15 bases of the junction unmatched. CDR3 length: 17 amino acids. This chain's CDR3 is CASRGNRGPRGTDTQYF. The CDR3 DNA sequence: TGTGCCAGCAGGGGGAACAGGGGTCCAAGGGGGACAGATACGCAGTATTTT. The variable domain in full, completed from reference TRBV2 and TRBJ2-3, reads EPEVTQTPSHQVTQMGQEVILRCVPISNHLYFYWYRQILGQKVEFLVSFYNNEISEKSEIFDDQFSVERPDGSNFTLKIRSTKLEDSAMYFCASRGNRGPRGTDTQYFGPGTRLTVL.

The chain uses TRBV6-6 and TRBJ1-1; D is possibly TRBD1 (6 bases). This CDR3 contains 16 residues. Germline V CDR1 and CDR2: MNHNY, SVGAGI (reference sequence). V lost 2 bases, J lost 5 bases, and 18 bases lay in between. In DNA, the CDR3 is TGTGCCAGCAGTTACCCGGCGGCAGGGGCGCGAACTGAAGCTTTCTTT. It codes for CASSYPAAGARTEAFF.

This chain links TRBV28 with TRBJ2-7; D unclear. Germline CDR1 MDHEN, CDR2 SYDVKM. V dropped 6 bases and J dropped 6 bases, with 15 bases sitting between them. This CDR3 is 13 amino acids long. The CDR3: CASRPHIAPEQYF. In nucleotides, the CDR3 is TGTGCCAGCAGGCCCCACATCGCCCCCGAGCAGTACTTC.

V is TRBV30 and J is TRBJ1-2, with TRBD1 as a possible D gene (5 bases). Germline V CDR1 and CDR2: GTSNPN, SVGIG (reference sequence). The CDR3 extends over 13 amino acids. Between the trimmed V and J ends, which lost 0 bases and 8 bases, there was a span of 13 bases. The CDR3 region has the DNA TGTGCCTGGAGTGTACAGGCGACGCAGGGCTACACCTTC. It codes for CAWSVQATQGYTF.

This clone was detected once. The rearrangement uses TRBV11-1 and TRBJ2-7, with 10 bases matching TRBD1. After removal of 4 bases from V and 6 bases from J, the junction contained 6 bases not matched to a gene. The length of the CDR3 is 14 residues. Germline lookup yields CDR1 SGHAT and CDR2 FQDESV (reference sequence). CDR3 protein: CASSSEDRGSEQYF. The CDR3, as DNA: TGTGCCAGCAGCTCTGAGGACAGGGGGAGCGAGCAGTACTTC.

The CDR3 is CASKGAVGSESPIYF. The DNA for the CDR3 is TGTGCCAGCAAGGGGGCAGTCGGGTCTGAATCCCCCATATATTTT. This chain joins TRBV2 and TRBJ1-3, with 7 bases aligning to TRBD1. V lost 7 bases to trimming and J lost 11 bases; unmatched junction nucleotides: 17. Looked up from germline, CDR1 is SNHLY and CDR2 is FYNNEI. The CDR3 has 15 amino acids.